This TCR beta chain originates from a study of T cell responses to AZD1222 COVID-19 vaccine. Germline V gene data show CDR1 as MDHEN and CDR2 as SYDVKM. The CDR3 length is 15 residues. Trimming took 3 bases from V and 2 from J, leaving 11 bases between them. General observations from the study: Clonal diversity was possibly underestimated, and the donors were mostly white British, with more females. Just 5 to 7 AZD1222 recipients were seropositive at baseline.

Here immunoSEQ multiplex PCR was the method, and the copy in TCRdb shows in-frame clones only, minus some. The data hold approximately 110,000 clones, with roughly 84% observed a single time. As concerns this clone: Antigen unknown.

This clonotype was obtained from an adult in good health. V gene TRBV28 combines with J gene TRBJ1-5; D might be TRBD1 (5 bases). The sequenced sample was peripheral blood, obtained on day 0 of AZD1222 vaccination. CDR3 bases: TGTGCCAGCAGTTTGTTGGGGCTGGGCAATCAGCCCCAGCATTTT. Amino acids: CASSLLGLGNQPQHF.